Listed below are T cell receptor beta chains from one sample, sequenced in a study of neurological immune-mediated disorders. TCRdb called the 5' RACE reads again in MiXCR, with one record for every CDR3 protein. The sample includes tens of thousands of distinct CDR3 sequences, roughly 3.5% of them seen just once. The source material was PBMCs. The receptor source for this set is a man between 25 and 39 years old with multiple sclerosis. CDR3s include the opening cysteine and the closing phenylalanine or tryptophan. The order of the fields is CDR3 DNA, CDR3 protein, V gene, J gene, clone size, D gene. D genes are given only for firm matches. A clone size is listed for some rows: how often the clone was seen (once, few, many), or a class if it is expanded.

CDR3nt: TGTGCCAGCAGCCAACAGGACAGCTACAATGAGCAGTTCTTC; CDR3aa: CASSQQDSYNEQFF; v_gene: TRBV14; j_gene: TRBJ2-1; abundance: -; d_gene: -
CDR3nt: TGCGCCAGCAGCTTGGAAGGAAAAGCATCAGATACGCAGTATTTT; CDR3aa: CASSLEGKASDTQYF; v_gene: TRBV5-1; j_gene: TRBJ2-3; abundance: many; d_gene: -
CDR3nt: TGTGCCAGCAGCTTACAGGGGGCGCGGGGCTTTTCGTCCCTCCACTTT; CDR3aa: CASSLQGARGFSSLHF; v_gene: TRBV7-9; j_gene: TRBJ1-6; abundance: -; d_gene: TRBD1
CDR3nt: TGCGCCAGCAGCCCGAGACAGGGAGGCGAGCAGTACTTC; CDR3aa: CASSPRQGGEQYF; v_gene: TRBV5-1; j_gene: TRBJ2-7; abundance: many; d_gene: -
CDR3nt: TGTGCCAGCAGACAGGGGGCTGGAAACACCATATATTTT; CDR3aa: CASRQGAGNTIYF; v_gene: TRBV3-1; j_gene: TRBJ1-3; abundance: many; d_gene: TRBD1
CDR3nt: TGTGCCAGCATCACGACAGGGGGCGGTACCGGGGAGCTGTTTTTT; CDR3aa: CASITTGGGTGELFF; v_gene: TRBV27; j_gene: TRBJ2-2; abundance: many; d_gene: TRBD1
CDR3nt: TGTGCCAGCAGTTTAATGGGGGAGCAGTTCTTC; CDR3aa: CASSLMGEQFF; v_gene: TRBV12-3/TRBV12-4; j_gene: TRBJ2-1; abundance: many; d_gene: -
CDR3nt: TGCAGCGTTGAAAGGGGACAGGGCGCTTTTGGCTACACCTTC; CDR3aa: CSVERGQGAFGYTF; v_gene: TRBV29-1; j_gene: TRBJ1-2; abundance: many; d_gene: TRBD1
CDR3nt: TGTGCCAGCAGCCAAGATTTCTGGCGGGGGGGCCTATCCGGGGAGCTGTTTTTT; CDR3aa: CASSQDFWRGGLSGELFF; v_gene: TRBV3-1; j_gene: TRBJ2-2; abundance: many; d_gene: TRBD2
CDR3nt: TGTGCCAGCAGACCCTCGAGAGACAGGGGTCCCCCTAACTATGGCTACACCTTC; CDR3aa: CASRPSRDRGPPNYGYTF; v_gene: TRBV12-3/TRBV12-4; j_gene: TRBJ1-2; abundance: many; d_gene: TRBD1
CDR3nt: TGTGCCAGCAGTGTCGATACGGGGACTGAAGCTTTCTTT; CDR3aa: CASSVDTGTEAFF; v_gene: TRBV28; j_gene: TRBJ1-1; abundance: -; d_gene: -
CDR3nt: -; CDR3aa: CASSTSGNTDTQYF; v_gene: TRBV12-3/TRBV12-4; j_gene: TRBJ2-3; abundance: many; d_gene: -
CDR3nt: TGTGCCAGCAGACCCGCCACCTCAGGGTCAGACGAGCAGTACTTC; CDR3aa: CASRPATSGSDEQYF; v_gene: TRBV3-1; j_gene: TRBJ2-7; abundance: many; d_gene: -
CDR3nt: TGCGCCAGCAGTGAGTCTACAGGGTTGGGGTCCTACGAGCAGTACTTC; CDR3aa: CASSESTGLGSYEQYF; v_gene: TRBV10-2; j_gene: TRBJ2-7; abundance: many; d_gene: -
CDR3nt: TGTGCCTGGAGTGGGGGAAACACCGGGGAGCTGTTTTTT; CDR3aa: CAWSGGNTGELFF; v_gene: TRBV30; j_gene: TRBJ2-2; abundance: many; d_gene: -
CDR3nt: TGCAGCGTTGCAGAAGGGATCGGAAACTATGGCTACACCTTC; CDR3aa: CSVAEGIGNYGYTF; v_gene: TRBV29-1; j_gene: TRBJ1-2; abundance: many; d_gene: -
CDR3nt: TGTGCCAGCAGCGGTTTGGGCGGGAGTCTCTACAATGAGCAGTTCTTC; CDR3aa: CASSGLGGSLYNEQFF; v_gene: TRBV7-9; j_gene: TRBJ2-1; abundance: many; d_gene: TRBD2
CDR3nt: TGCAGTGCTAGTCGACAGAACTACGAGCAGTACTTC; CDR3aa: CSASRQNYEQYF; v_gene: TRBV20-1; j_gene: TRBJ2-7; abundance: many; d_gene: -
CDR3nt: TGTGCCAGTAGTATAGGCCCAAGAACCACTGAAGCTTTCTTT; CDR3aa: CASSIGPRTTEAFF; v_gene: TRBV19; j_gene: TRBJ1-1; abundance: many; d_gene: -
CDR3nt: TGTGCCAGCTCACCACTGACGCGGAACACTGAAGCTTTCTTT; CDR3aa: CASSPLTRNTEAFF; v_gene: TRBV18; j_gene: TRBJ1-1; abundance: many; d_gene: -
CDR3nt: TGTGCCAGCAGCCAAGAACTAGCGGGAGGGCAAGAGACCCAGTACTTC; CDR3aa: CASSQELAGGQETQYF; v_gene: TRBV4-2; j_gene: TRBJ2-5; abundance: many; d_gene: TRBD2
CDR3nt: TGTGCCAGCAGTTTTTTGGGGACAGGGATTGTCCAAGAGACCCAGTACTTC; CDR3aa: CASSFLGTGIVQETQYF; v_gene: TRBV27; j_gene: TRBJ2-5; abundance: many; d_gene: TRBD1
CDR3nt: TGTGCCAGCAGCAAAGACGGGACAGGGAGCACAGATACGCAGTATTTT; CDR3aa: CASSKDGTGSTDTQYF; v_gene: TRBV2; j_gene: TRBJ2-3; abundance: many; d_gene: TRBD1
CDR3nt: TGTGCCAGCAGCGACGTACGGGACAGGGTTCGCTCCTACAATGAGCAGTTCTTC; CDR3aa: CASSDVRDRVRSYNEQFF; v_gene: TRBV5-6; j_gene: TRBJ2-1; abundance: many; d_gene: TRBD1
CDR3nt: TGTGCCAGCAGCCGTACAGGGGAACACTCTGGGGCCAACGTCCTGACTTTC; CDR3aa: CASSRTGEHSGANVLTF; v_gene: TRBV5-6; j_gene: TRBJ2-6; abundance: many; d_gene: TRBD1
CDR3nt: TGCGCCAGCAGCCCCTCGCCCGGGACAGGGGATGAAAAACTGTTTTTT; CDR3aa: CASSPSPGTGDEKLFF; v_gene: TRBV4-1; j_gene: TRBJ1-4; abundance: many; d_gene: TRBD1
CDR3nt: TGTGCCAGCAAAGAGTCTCATAGCAATCAGCCCCAGCATTTT; CDR3aa: CASKESHSNQPQHF; v_gene: TRBV28; j_gene: TRBJ1-5; abundance: many; d_gene: -
CDR3nt: TGTGCCAGCAGTTCGGACAGGGGTATGGGCGCTGAAGCTTTCTTT; CDR3aa: CASSSDRGMGAEAFF; v_gene: TRBV6-5; j_gene: TRBJ1-1; abundance: many; d_gene: TRBD1
CDR3nt: TGCAGTGCCCGGGGTGGGGGGGCCGATCAGCCCCAGCATTTT; CDR3aa: CSARGGGADQPQHF; v_gene: TRBV20-1; j_gene: TRBJ1-5; abundance: many; d_gene: -
CDR3nt: TGTGCCAGCAGTCTCGTCAACACTGAAGCTTTCTTT; CDR3aa: CASSLVNTEAFF; v_gene: TRBV7-2; j_gene: TRBJ1-1; abundance: many; d_gene: -